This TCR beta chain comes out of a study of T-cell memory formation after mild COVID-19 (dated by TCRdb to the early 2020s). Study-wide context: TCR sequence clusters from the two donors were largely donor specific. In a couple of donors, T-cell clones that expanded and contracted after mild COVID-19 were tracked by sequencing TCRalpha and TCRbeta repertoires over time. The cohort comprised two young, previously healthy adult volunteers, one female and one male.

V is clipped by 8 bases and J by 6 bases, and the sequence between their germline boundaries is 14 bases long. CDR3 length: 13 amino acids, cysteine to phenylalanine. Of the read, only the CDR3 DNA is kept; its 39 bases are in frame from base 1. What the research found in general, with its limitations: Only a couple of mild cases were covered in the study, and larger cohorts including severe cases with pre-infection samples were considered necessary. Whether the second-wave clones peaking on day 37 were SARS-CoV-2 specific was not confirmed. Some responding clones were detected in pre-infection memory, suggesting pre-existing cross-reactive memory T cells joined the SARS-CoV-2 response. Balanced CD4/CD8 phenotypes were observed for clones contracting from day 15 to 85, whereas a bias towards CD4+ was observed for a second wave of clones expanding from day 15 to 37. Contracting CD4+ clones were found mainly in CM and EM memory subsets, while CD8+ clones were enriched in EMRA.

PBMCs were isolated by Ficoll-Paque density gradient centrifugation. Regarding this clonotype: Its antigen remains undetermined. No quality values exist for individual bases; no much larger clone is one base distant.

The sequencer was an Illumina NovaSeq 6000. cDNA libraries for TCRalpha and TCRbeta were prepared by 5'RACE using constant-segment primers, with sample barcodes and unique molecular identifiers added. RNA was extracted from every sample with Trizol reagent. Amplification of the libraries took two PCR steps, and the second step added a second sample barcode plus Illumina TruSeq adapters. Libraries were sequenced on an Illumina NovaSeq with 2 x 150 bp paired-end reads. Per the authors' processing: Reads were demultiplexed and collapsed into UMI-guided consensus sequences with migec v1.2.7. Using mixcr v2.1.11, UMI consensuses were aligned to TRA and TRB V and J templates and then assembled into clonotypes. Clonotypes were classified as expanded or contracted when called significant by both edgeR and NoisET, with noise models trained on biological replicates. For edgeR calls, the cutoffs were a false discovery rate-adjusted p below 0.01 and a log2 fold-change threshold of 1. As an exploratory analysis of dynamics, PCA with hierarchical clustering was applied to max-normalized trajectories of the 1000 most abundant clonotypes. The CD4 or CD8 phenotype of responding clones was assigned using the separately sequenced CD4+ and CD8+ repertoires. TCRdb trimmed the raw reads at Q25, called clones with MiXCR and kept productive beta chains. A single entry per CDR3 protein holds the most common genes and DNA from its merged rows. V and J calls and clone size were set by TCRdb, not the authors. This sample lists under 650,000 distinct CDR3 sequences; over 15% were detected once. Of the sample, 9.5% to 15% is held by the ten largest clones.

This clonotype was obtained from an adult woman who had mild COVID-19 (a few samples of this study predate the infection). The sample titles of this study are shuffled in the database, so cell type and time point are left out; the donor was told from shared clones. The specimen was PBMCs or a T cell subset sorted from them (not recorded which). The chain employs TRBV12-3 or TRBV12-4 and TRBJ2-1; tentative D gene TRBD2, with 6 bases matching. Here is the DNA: TGTGCCAGCCATGGTAGCGGCCCCAATGAGCAGTTCTTC. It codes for CASHGSGPNEQFF.